This TCR beta chain is from a study of graft-versus-host responses after intestinal transplantation. Sequencing used immunoSEQ multiplex PCR; TCRdb keeps in-frame clones, though not all of them. The data show some 70,000 clones, roughly 92% seen once. Trimming pared 2 bases from V and 4 bases from J, leaving 12 bases between. Germline V gene lookup returns CDR1 LGHNT and CDR2 FRNRAP. The CDR3 spans 15 residues. The material was bone marrow, obtained 734 days after intestinal transplantation. The chain links TRBV12-5 to TRBJ2-1; no reliable D call. This TCR derives from a human patient who received an intestinal transplant, so some T cells may come from the graft donor. CDR3 amino acids: CASGLSQATYNEQFF. The CDR3 DNA reads TGTGCTAGTGGTTTGAGCCAGGCTACATACAATGAGCAGTTCTTC.